These 14 T cell receptor beta chains were sequenced from one sample in a study of T cell responses to AZD1222 COVID-19 vaccine. The data were produced by immunoSEQ multiplex PCR, yet TCRdb's version contains in-frame clones alone and is incomplete. Among about 170,000 clones, just under 95% were seen once, and the ten largest hold 1.6%. The sequencing here drew on peripheral blood, taken on day 0 of AZD1222 vaccination. These receptors were obtained from an adult in good health.

J is TRBJ1-2 and V is TRBV12-5; D not certain. CDR3 length equals 15 residues. V shed 6 bases and J shed 2 bases, with 16 bases lying between them. Germline CDR1 reads LGHNT; CDR2 reads FRNRAP. This CDR3 is CASGPVPLGNYGYTF. The CDR3 nucleotides are TGTGCTAGTGGCCCGGTACCCCTAGGGAACTATGGCTACACCTTC.

The CDR3 DNA reads TGTGCCAGCTCACCGGGGAGAGACACTGAAGCTTTCTTT. As protein: CASSPGRDTEAFF. The V call is TRBV18, the J call TRBJ1-1; D call uncertain. Trimming pared 3 bases from V and 3 bases from J, leaving 8 bases between. Germline CDR1 is KGHSH and CDR2 is LQKENI. The CDR3 totals 13 residues.

The chain combines TRBV7-2 with TRBJ2-3, with D unclear. The CDR3 runs 15 residues. Germline CDR1 reads SGHTA; CDR2 reads FQGNSA. Trimming removed 1 base from V and 2 bases from J, with 10 bases in between. The CDR3 region is CASSLGLGNTDTQYF. CDR3 coding DNA: TGTGCCAGCAGCTTAGGGCTGGGAAACACAGATACGCAGTATTTT.

The chain recombines TRBV18 with TRBJ1-4; maybe TRBD1 (5 bases). The CDR3 is made up of 13 amino acids. Trimming pared 2 bases from V and 8 bases from J, leaving 9 bases between. Germline-derived CDR1 and CDR2 are KGHSH and LQKENI. The CDR3: CASSPGAKEKLFF. In nucleotides, the CDR3 is TGTGCCAGCTCACCAGGGGCAAAGGAAAAACTGTTTTTT.

The V gene is TRBV5-1, the J gene TRBJ2-7; TRBD1 aligns across 9 bases. CDR3 length equals 14 residues. V gave up 4 bases and J gave up 3 bases; unmatched junction bases: 5. Germline CDR1 and CDR2: SGHRS and YFSETQ. The DNA for the CDR3 is TGCGCCAGCAGCCACGGGACAGGGAGCTACGAGCAGTACTTC. Its protein product is CASSHGTGSYEQYF.

This chain links TRBV19 with TRBJ1-2, with D possibly TRBD1 on 6 matching bases. From germline, CDR1 is LNHDA and CDR2 SQIVND (reference sequence). CDR3 length: 15 amino acids. The V gene lost 3 bases and the J gene lost 4 bases, with 15 bases spanning the gap. CDR3 bases: TGTGCCAGTAGTATGACAGGTTCCTCCGGCTATGGCTACACCTTC. Its protein product is CASSMTGSSGYGYTF.

This sequence joins TRBV9 and TRBJ1-3; D is undetermined. V lost 0 bases and J lost 0, with 7 bases in between. Germline CDR1 and CDR2: SGDLS and YYNGEE. The CDR3 is 15 residues long. The CDR3 reads CASSVEALSGNTIYF. CDR3 sequence (DNA): TGTGCCAGCAGCGTAGAGGCACTCTCTGGAAACACCATATATTTT.

V gene TRBV29-1 combines with J gene TRBJ1-2; a possible D gene is TRBD1 (6 bases). CDR1 is SQVTM, CDR2 ANQGSEA, per germline. The CDR3 covers 14 residues. V was shortened by 3 bases and J by 4 bases, with 15 bases between the two germline ends. DNA for the CDR3: TGCAGCGTTGACGGGCAGGGGCAGCCCTATGGCTACACCTTC. Amino acids: CSVDGQGQPYGYTF.

This rearrangement joins TRBV7-3 to TRBJ2-1, with TRBD2 matching 7 bases. This CDR3 comprises 15 residues. With V trimmed by 5 bases and J by 7 bases, 11 bases remained unmatched. The germline V gene has CDR1 SGHTA and CDR2 FQGTGA. The CDR3, as DNA: TGTGCCAGCAGCCCCCTCGGGGGAGGGGTTAATGAGCAGTTCTTC. It codes for CASSPLGGGVNEQFF.

The genes are TRBV7-2 and TRBJ1-5; no reliable D call. V was trimmed by 1 base and J by 5 bases, leaving 9 bases between them. Germline CDR1 is SGHTA and CDR2 is FQGNSA. The CDR3 contains 14 residues. The CDR3 DNA sequence: TGTGCCAGCAGCTTAGGGGTATTAGATCAGCCCCAGCATTTT. This codes for CASSLGVLDQPQHF. Combining the CDR3 with reference TRBV7-2 and TRBJ1-5 gives the whole variable domain GAGVSQSPSNKVTEKGKDVELRCDPISGHTALYWYRQSLGQGLEFLIYFQGNSAPDKSGLPSDRFSAERTGGSVSTLTIQRTQQEDSAVYLCASSLGVLDQPQHFGDGTRLSIL.

This clone came up once. This chain uses TRBV24-1 with TRBJ2-1; D may correspond to TRBD1 or TRBD2 (5 bases each). Germline CDR1 reads KGHDR; CDR2 reads SFDVKD. Trimming pared 4 bases from V and 6 bases from J, leaving 12 bases between. This CDR3 spans 14 amino acids. For the CDR3, the DNA is TGTGCCACCAGTGACCCGGGGCAGGGCAATGAGCAGTTCTTC. Protein: CATSDPGQGNEQFF.

The chain recombines TRBV7-4 with TRBJ2-3; the match to TRBD2 covers 8 bases. Germline-derived CDR1 and CDR2 are SGHVT and SQSDAQ. The CDR3 extends over 15 amino acids. Losses at the gene ends were 5 bases for V and 4 bases for J; bases not matched to a gene: 8. CDR3 nucleotides: TGTGCCAGCAGCCTATCCGGGACTAGATCAGATACGCAGTATTTT. This codes for CASSLSGTRSDTQYF.

This clone has a single count. The rearrangement uses TRBV2 and TRBJ1-5; D possibly corresponds to TRBD1 (5 bases). V gave up 4 bases and J gave up 9 bases, with 16 bases separating them. The CDR3 spans 14 residues. Germline-derived CDR1 and CDR2 are SNHLY and FYNNEI. In DNA form, the CDR3 reads TGTGCCAGCAGTGGAGGGCAGGGAACTCGGCCCCAGCATTTT. Its translation: CASSGGQGTRPQHF.

The V call is TRBV5-1, the J call TRBJ2-1; D gene unclear. There are 14 residues in the CDR3. With 3 bases removed from V and 6 bases from J, the gap between germline ends came to 13 bases. Germline V gene sequence: CDR1 SGHRS, CDR2 YFSETQ. CDR3 region: CASSSERPSNEQFF. CDR3 nucleotide sequence: TGCGCCAGCAGCTCCGAGAGACCGAGCAATGAGCAGTTCTTC.